The present TCR beta chain was sequenced within a study of blood T cell repertoires in COVID-19. In the study overall: Italy, Spain and the United States were the sources of the convalescent and acute COVID-19 samples. T cells, B-cell-depleted T cells, or PBMCs supplied cDNA or gDNA.

Clones were sequenced by immunoSEQ multiplex PCR, and TCRdb holds only the in-frame ones, with some missing. The sample has 210,000 or so clones, approximately 80% seen once. All enrollees were roughly 18 to 95 years old and from some 24 US areas. Cohort placement rested on clinical history that participants reported themselves. CDR3 length: 13 amino acids. Germline V gives CDR1 GTSNPN, CDR2 SVGIG (reference sequence). V lost 3 bases and J lost 5, with 13 bases in between. This chain joins TRBV30 and TRBJ1-1; D gene uncertain. This TCR was sampled from a man in his 60s who had recovered from COVID-19. The source material was PBMCs or T cells enriched from blood (not recorded which). The CDR3: CAWSPNLRTEAFF. The DNA of the CDR3 is TGTGCCTGGAGCCCTAACCTGAGGACTGAAGCTTTCTTT.